These 6 T cell receptor beta chains came from one sample sequenced in a study of cytomegalovirus exposure and HLA in healthy donors (TCRdb year 2017). The library was obtained by the immunoSEQ multiplex PCR assay. For the multiplex PCR, a mixture combining 60 forward primers for TCR Vbeta segments and 13 reverse primers for TCR Jbeta segments was used. Entries here come from immuneACCESS through TCRdb and include only in-frame sequences with V and J called. Some clones fail to appear in such tables; in the studies checked, an unresolved V gene covers under half of the shortfall, and the cause of the remainder is unknown. Here the sample has about 110,000 clones; just under 70% occur a single time. 8.5% to 9.5% of the sample is taken by the ten largest. The source material was PBMCs. These receptors all come from a man aged 30-40 years in good health and CMV-seropositive.

This CDR3 is CASSPRGGGQNTEAFF. CDR3 in DNA: TGTGCCAGCAGCCCCCGCGGTGGGGGACAAAACACTGAAGCTTTCTTT. The V and J genes are TRBV9 and TRBJ1-1; D is possibly TRBD1 (6 bases). V was clipped by 4 bases and J by 2 bases, with 18 bases between them. Germline V CDR1 and CDR2: SGDLS, YYNGEE. There are 16 residues in the CDR3.

This chain links TRBV9 with TRBJ1-3; D might be TRBD1 (5 bases). V lost 0 bases and J 3 bases, leaving 13 bases between the germline ends. CDR1 and CDR2 from the germline V gene are SGDLS and YYNGEE. The CDR3 runs 16 residues. CDR3 sequence reads: CASSVGVTVLGNTIYF. The CDR3 DNA sequence: TGTGCCAGCAGCGTAGGAGTGACAGTGCTTGGAAACACCATATATTTT.

This chain joins TRBV5-1 and TRBJ1-1; tentatively, D is TRBD1 (6 bases). CDR3 length: 14 amino acids. CDR1 and CDR2 (germline): SGHRS, YFSETQ. The V end was cut by 2 bases, the J end by 0 bases, with 8 bases between. The CDR3 here is CASSLQGMNTEAFF. The CDR3 DNA sequence: TGCGCCAGCAGCTTACAGGGTATGAACACTGAAGCTTTCTTT.

The chain recombines TRBV6-5 with TRBJ1-2, with 11 nucleotides matching TRBD1. CDR1 is MNHEY, CDR2 SVGAGI, per germline. V dropped 6 bases and J dropped 5; count of bases not matched to a gene: 5. This CDR3 is 14 amino acids long. The CDR3 loop reads CASRKDRGQYGYTF. CDR3 coding DNA: TGTGCCAGCAGAAAGGACAGGGGGCAGTATGGCTACACCTTC.

DNA of the CDR3: TGTGCCAGCAGCACCGGCTGGAGGGATGCCCCCTACGAGCAGTACTTC. This gives the protein CASSTGWRDAPYEQYF. This rearrangement joins TRBV7-9 to TRBJ2-7, with D perhaps TRBD2 (6 bases). Germline lookup yields CDR1 SEHNR and CDR2 FQNEAQ (reference sequence). V was pared by 5 bases and J by 2 bases, with 19 bases between. This CDR3 contains 16 residues.

V usage is TRBV4-1 and J usage is TRBJ2-3; 7 bases fit TRBD2. There are 16 residues in the CDR3. J was trimmed by 4 bases and V by 2 bases; bases with no gene match: 9. The germline CDR1 and CDR2 sequences are MGHRA and YSYEKL. This CDR3 reads CASSQLMGGSADTQYF. The CDR3 nucleotides are TGCGCCAGCAGCCAACTTATGGGGGGGTCTGCAGATACGCAGTATTTT.